This T cell receptor beta chain was captured by sequencing in a study of shared clonotypes between healthy human individuals. Study-wide context: Each donor contributed plates that comprised three CD4 naive, three CD4 memory, two CD8 naive and one CD8 memory. Points from the study as a whole: Generally, naive subsets came out with larger estimated richness than memory subsets. Among donors, sharing of clonotypes was expected to be affected by sequencing depth.

The assay was immunoSEQ multiplex PCR, and TCRdb's table has in-frame clones only and misses some. The table includes 1.5 million to 2.5 million clones, about 95% detected once. Naive CD8 cells, CD45RO-negative and positively selected for CCR7, excluded terminally differentiated effector memory CD45RA+ cells. Within Nashville, Tennessee resided all donors, each a Caucasian adult. CDR1 and CDR2 (germline): LNHDA, SQIVND (reference sequence). V was shortened by 3 bases and J by 6 bases, with 9 bases between the two germline ends. The CDR3 consists of 13 residues. A word on this clone: The target antigen is unknown.

V and J are TRBV19 and TRBJ1-5; D uncertain. The sample taken for sequencing was naive CD8+ T cells sorted from blood. This TCR derives from a man aged 18 to 29 in good health. CDR3 loop: CASSISLSQPQHF. CDR3 coding DNA: TGTGCCAGTAGTATTTCATTAAGTCAGCCCCAGCATTTT.